A selection of T cell receptor beta chains follows, all from one sample in a study of blood T cell repertoires in COVID-19. Assay: immunoSEQ multiplex PCR; the TCRdb copy retains only in-frame clones and omits some. This table has about 140,000 clones, almost 85% appearing once. The sample consisted of peripheral blood. The source is a man in his fifties with acute or convalescent COVID-19. CDR3s include the opening cysteine and the closing phenylalanine or tryptophan. A D gene is named only where the DNA matches it firmly. Size is omitted from some rows. Given values are once, few, many or a class for expanded clones.

TRBJ1-2,few,11,TRBV20-1,.,TGCAGTGCTACGCCCGGGGATGGCTACACCTTC,CSATPGDGYTF
TRBJ2-1,.,12,TRBV2,TRBD1,TGTGCCAGCAGTTCTGACAGGGTATTTCGGTTCTTC,CASSSDRVFRFF
TRBJ2-3,.,15,TRBV19,.,TGTGCCAGTAGTATCAGGGTCGGCGGCACAGATACGCAGTATTTT,CASSIRVGGTDTQYF
TRBJ2-2,once,15,TRBV30,TRBD1,TGTGCCTGGAGTGGGGGGACAGCTAACACCGGGGAGCTGTTTTTT,CAWSGGTANTGELFF
TRBJ1-5,.,12,TRBV2,.,TGTGCCAGCAGTATCACTAATCAGCCCCAGCATTTT,CASSITNQPQHF
TRBJ1-2,.,13,TRBV10-1,.,TGCGCCAGCAGTGAGTCGCCTTCAGGGGGCTACACCTTC,CASSESPSGGYTF
TRBJ2-7,.,21,TRBV12-1,.,TGTGCCAGCAGCTTTGACTCTGAATTGAGGGTGGGGCGGGAGGATAAGGGCGAGCAGTACTTC,CASSFDSELRVGREDKGEQYF
TRBJ1-1,.,15,TRBV27,TRBD1,TGTGCCAGCAGTTCCCGGACAGGGGGTCGTACTGAAGCTTTCTTT,CASSSRTGGRTEAFF
TRBJ1-5,.,15,TRBV9,.,TGTGCCAGCAGCGTAGGCGGGTCCGGCAATCAGCCCCAGCATTTT,CASSVGGSGNQPQHF
TRBJ2-2,few,16,TRBV6-2/TRBV6-3,TRBD1,TGTGCCAGCAGTTCCCGCTACAGGGGTGGCACCGGGGAGCTGTTTTTT,CASSSRYRGGTGELFF
TRBJ2-2,.,15,TRBV19,TRBD1,TGTGCCAGTAGGTTACAGGGGGTGGACACCGGGGAGCTGTTTTTT,CASRLQGVDTGELFF
TRBJ1-3,.,15,TRBV18,.,TGTGCCAGCTCACCAGGGTCAGGGTCTGGAAACACCATATATTTT,CASSPGSGSGNTIYF
TRBJ2-1,.,13,TRBV2,TRBD1,TGTGCCAGCATGGGACAGGGGTACAATGAGCAGTTCTTC,CASMGQGYNEQFF
TRBJ2-5,.,16,TRBV6-4,TRBD2,TGTGCCAGCAGTGACAGTCGGCTAGCGGGACAAGAGACCCAGTACTTC,CASSDSRLAGQETQYF
TRBJ2-3,.,16,TRBV15,.,TGTGCCACCAGCTCGGGACCGGGACTCCACACAGATACGCAGTATTTT,CATSSGPGLHTDTQYF
TRBJ2-7,.,15,TRBV15,TRBD1,TGTGCCACCAGCAGAGGGACAGGGGGCTCCTACGAGCAGTACTTC,CATSRGTGGSYEQYF
TRBJ1-1,.,15,TRBV28,TRBD1,TGTGCCAGCAGTTCACAGGGGGCTATTCGGGCTGAAGCTTTCTTT,CASSSQGAIRAEAFF
TRBJ2-3,.,15,TRBV28,.,TGTGCCACGTCTCCCGCGGGACTTTCGACAGATACGCAGTATTTT,CATSPAGLSTDTQYF
TRBJ1-1,.,15,TRBV6-6,.,TGTGCCAGCAGTTACCCCCCCTCAGAGAACACTGAAGCTTTCTTT,CASSYPPSENTEAFF
TRBJ2-5,once,16,TRBV6-5,.,TGTGCCAGCAGTTCCGATTTCAGGGAGGCCCAAGAGACCCAGTACTTC,CASSSDFREAQETQYF
TRBJ1-1,.,13,TRBV6-4,.,TGTGCCAGCAGCAGACAGGTGAACACTGAAGCTTTCTTT,CASSRQVNTEAFF
TRBJ1-1,.,16,TRBV4-2,TRBD1,TGTGCCAGCAGCCAGGAACCCCTAACAGGGGACACTGAAGCTTTCTTT,CASSQEPLTGDTEAFF